This TCR beta chain emerged from a study of blood T cell repertoires in COVID-19. Produced via immunoSEQ multiplex PCR; TCRdb's table is partial and in-frame only. Altogether 300,000 to 400,000 clones are present, around 87% being singletons, with the ten largest covering around 0.91%. In terms of age and location, participants ranged from about 18 to 95 years and lived in about two dozen US areas. The V end was cut by 0 bases, the J end by 6 bases, with 18 bases between. Germline V lookup: CDR1 LNHDA, CDR2 SQIVND (reference sequence). The CDR3 is 17 amino acids. This TCR came from a woman aged 25 to 45 with acute COVID-19. The chain carries TRBV19 and TRBJ1-3; TRBD1 is a possible D gene (5 bases). Sequenced sample: PBMCs or T cells enriched from blood (not recorded which). CDR3 region: CASSIEWGRLGLNTIYF. DNA for the CDR3: TGTGCCAGTAGTATAGAGTGGGGCAGGTTGGGTCTAAACACCATATATTTT.